These 21 T cell receptor beta chains came from one sample sequenced in a study of blood T cell repertoires in COVID-19 (TCRdb year 2020). The library came from the immunoSEQ multiplex PCR assay. TCRdb took this table from immuneACCESS and kept in-frame rearrangements with V and J called. Such tables lack part of the clones; where checked against another copy, unresolved V genes explain under half of the gap, and the rest is unexplained. For this sample the table gives 160,000 or so clones, of which around 85% were detected only once. Approximately 2.3% of the sample is held by the ten biggest clonotypes. The sequenced sample was peripheral blood. These receptors were collected from an older woman with acute or convalescent COVID-19.

This chain uses TRBV18 with TRBJ1-4; 7 bases agree with TRBD1. Germline V gene data show CDR1 as KGHSH and CDR2 as LQKENI. This CDR3 contains 16 residues. V dropped 3 bases and J dropped 0; count of bases not matched to a gene: 4. As DNA, the CDR3 is TGTGCCAGCTCACCGGGACAGCTTGCAACTAATGAAAAACTGTTTTTT. Translated, it gives CASSPGQLATNEKLFF.

V is TRBV5-6 and J is TRBJ1-6, with 9 bases matching TRBD1. This CDR3 is built from 16 residues. CDR1 and CDR2 (germline): SGHDT, YYEEEE. V gave up 1 base and J gave up 4 bases; unmatched junction bases: 3. CDR3 DNA: TGTGCCAGCAGCTTGTTGGGACAGGGTTATAATTCACCCCTCCACTTT. Residues: CASSLLGQGYNSPLHF.

The chain joins TRBV6-5 to TRBJ1-1; perhaps TRBD1 as D (6 bases). Per the germline V gene, CDR1 is MNHEY and CDR2 is SVGAGI. The V end lost 10 bases, the J end lost 1 base, and 19 bases lay between the germline ends. The CDR3 spans 15 residues. CDR3 residues: CATKGQSRPNTEAFF. DNA of the CDR3: TGTGCCACAAAGGGACAATCCCGGCCGAACACTGAAGCTTTCTTT.

The chain uses TRBV18 and TRBJ1-6; the match to TRBD1 covers 9 bases. V was clipped by 5 bases and J by 1 base; unmatched bases: 12. Germline values: CDR1 KGHSH, CDR2 LQKENI. CDR3 length: 19 amino acids. CDR3 bases: TGTGCCAGCTCATCGACCGGGACAGGGCCCTATTCCTATAATTCACCCCTCCACTTT. The encoded protein is CASSSTGTGPYSYNSPLHF.

This rearrangement joins TRBV29-1 to TRBJ1-5, with 10 positions matching TRBD1. After removal of 7 bases from V and 5 bases from J, the junction contained 5 bases not matched to a gene. The CDR3 totals 13 residues. The germline V gene has CDR1 SQVTM and CDR2 ANQGSEA. CDR3 nucleotides: TGCAGCGGGGACAGGGGAGTGGATCAGCCCCAGCATTTT. This encodes CSGDRGVDQPQHF.

The rearrangement uses TRBV18 and TRBJ2-1, with TRBD2 matching 10 bases. Germline values: CDR1 KGHSH, CDR2 LQKENI. The CDR3 runs 17 residues. The V segment lost 2 bases and the J segment 1 base; nucleotides outside the gene matches: 5. The CDR3 DNA is TGTGCCAGCTCACCAAGCGGGGGGGCATTATCCTACAATGAGCAGTTCTTC. It specifies CASSPSGGALSYNEQFF.

The V gene is TRBV7-2, the J gene TRBJ1-5, with 7 bases identical to TRBD1. Germline lookup yields CDR1 SGHTA and CDR2 FQGNSA. Trimming at V came to 6 bases and at J to 6 bases, leaving 5 bases not matched to a gene. This CDR3 spans 13 amino acids. The chain's CDR3 is CASSRQGSQPQHF. In DNA, the CDR3 is TGTGCCAGCAGTCGACAGGGATCTCAGCCCCAGCATTTT.

This clone was recorded only once. The chain carries TRBV29-1 and TRBJ1-2; D gene ambiguous. This CDR3 comprises 13 residues. The V end lost 4 bases, the J end lost 8 bases, and 17 bases lay between the germline ends. Germline CDR1 reads SQVTM; CDR2 reads ANQGSEA. For the CDR3, the DNA is TGCAGCGTTGCCCAGAAACCCGAACACGGCTACACCTTC. It translates to CSVAQKPEHGYTF.

This clone was seen only once. The chain uses TRBV6-5 and TRBJ1-1, with D perhaps matching TRBD1 (6 bases). The V and J ends lost 0 bases and 10 bases respectively, with 18 bases between them. Germline V lookup: CDR1 MNHEY, CDR2 SVGAGI. The CDR3 length is 15 residues. The CDR3 reads CASSYSNGGGEGAFF. The CDR3 DNA reads as TGTGCCAGCAGTTACTCGAACGGGGGGGGCGAGGGAGCTTTCTTT.

The rearrangement joins TRBV24-1 to TRBJ2-1; TRBD2 matches at 12 bases. The J segment lost 0 bases and the V segment lost 4 bases, leaving 9 bases of the junction unmatched. Germline CDR1 and CDR2: KGHDR and SFDVKD. The CDR3 is 19 residues long. The CDR3 nucleotides read TGTGCCACCAGTGACCCAGGGACTAGCGGGCGAAGCTCCTACAATGAGCAGTTCTTC. It translates to CATSDPGTSGRSSYNEQFF.

The genes are TRBV5-1 and TRBJ1-1; D is uncertain. The CDR3 spans 13 residues. The germline CDR1 and CDR2 sequences are SGHRS and YFSETQ. The germline V and J ends were trimmed by 4 bases and 3 bases, with 10 bases remaining between them. Here the CDR3 reads CASSRAGDTEAFF. CDR3 nucleotides: TGCGCCAGCAGCCGCGCGGGTGACACTGAAGCTTTCTTT. The variable domain in full, completed from reference TRBV5-1 and TRBJ1-1, reads KAGVTQTPRYLIKTRGQQVTLSCSPISGHRSVSWYQQTPGQGLQFLFEYFSETQRNKGNFPGRFSGRQFSNSRSEMNVSTLELGDSALYLCASSRAGDTEAFFGQGTRLTVV.

The V and J genes are TRBV18 and TRBJ1-6, with TRBD1 as a possible D gene (5 bases). V was cut by 5 bases and J by 7 bases, with 18 bases left in between. The CDR3 sequence is 16 residues long. Germline assignment: CDR1 KGHSH and CDR2 LQKENI. DNA for the CDR3: TGTGCCAGCTCATCGACAGCCGCGTCCGGGAATTCACCCCTCCACTTT. Translated: CASSSTAASGNSPLHF.

CDR3 in DNA: TGTGCCAGCAGCTTAGTGGCGAACACTGAAGCTTTCTTT. This encodes CASSLVANTEAFF. The chain combines TRBV7-8 with TRBJ1-1, with D unresolved. CDR1 is SGHVS and CDR2 is FQNEAQ in the germline V gene. This CDR3 has 13 amino acids. The ends were cut back, 1 base at V and 1 base at J, with 4 bases in the middle.

The chain recombines TRBV9 with TRBJ1-1; D gene unclear. Germline assignment: CDR1 SGDLS and CDR2 YYNGEE. The CDR3 runs to 14 residues. The ends were cut back, 4 bases at V and 4 bases at J, with 14 bases in the middle. Here the CDR3 reads CASSFLGEVTEAFF. The DNA of the CDR3 is TGTGCCAGCAGCTTTCTGGGAGAGGTCACTGAAGCTTTCTTT.

The J gene is TRBJ1-1, the V gene TRBV3-1 (or the pseudogene TRBV3-2); D is undetermined. Trimming left V 1 base short and J 7 bases short, with 19 bases between. The CDR3 has 16 amino acids. The germline V gene has CDR1 LGHDT and CDR2 YNNKEL (reference sequence). CDR3 sequence (DNA): TGTGCCAGCAGCCAAGGGTACAGCCTCCGGCTCGGTGAAGCTTTCTTT. The encoded protein is CASSQGYSLRLGEAFF.

The CDR3 nucleotides are TGTGCCAGCAGTTTTCGGCGGGAACTTCGGCCCCAGCATTTT. This gives the protein CASSFRRELRPQHF. V usage is TRBV28 and J usage is TRBJ1-5, with D unresolved. V gave up 3 bases and J gave up 9 bases, with 15 bases separating them. Germline values: CDR1 MDHEN, CDR2 SYDVKM. This CDR3 has 14 residues.

This clone was recorded a few times. This chain joins TRBV19 and TRBJ1-1, with D unclear. Per the germline V gene, CDR1 is LNHDA and CDR2 is SQIVND (reference sequence). This CDR3 has 14 amino acids. V was cut by 3 bases and J by 8 bases, with 16 bases left in between. The CDR3 here is CASSILGEWVEAFF. CDR3 coding DNA: TGTGCCAGTAGTATTTTAGGAGAGTGGGTCGAAGCTTTCTTT.

The CDR3 nucleotides read TGTGCCAGCAGCAGTCCCTCGGCGGGACAGGGGGACGGCTACACCTTC. It codes for CASSSPSAGQGDGYTF. This sequence joins TRBV28 and TRBJ1-2; TRBD1 agrees at 11 bases. V was pared by 6 bases and J by 8 bases, with 14 bases of the junction left unmatched. This CDR3 is built from 16 residues. Germline assignment: CDR1 MDHEN and CDR2 SYDVKM.

This chain joins TRBV7-3 and TRBJ1-1, with 7 bases that match TRBD1. Per germline, CDR1 SGHTA and CDR2 FQGTGA. This CDR3 has 14 amino acids. V gave up 5 bases and J gave up 1 base; unmatched junction bases: 4. The CDR3 reads CASSPQGGNTEAFF. The DNA for the CDR3 is TGTGCCAGCAGCCCTCAGGGGGGGAACACTGAAGCTTTCTTT.

This chain links TRBV7-8 with TRBJ1-2; no definite D call. Deletions cut 2 bases from V and 0 bases from J, with 13 bases between. The germline gives CDR1 SGHVS, CDR2 FQNEAQ. The CDR3 sequence is 16 residues long. The CDR3 DNA reads TGTGCCAGCAGCTTATCGGGTCACTCAGCTAACTATGGCTACACCTTC. This encodes CASSLSGHSANYGYTF.

The chain joins TRBV24-1 to TRBJ1-2; tentative D call: TRBD1 (5 bases). Trimming took 3 bases from V and 6 from J, leaving 13 bases between them. Looked up from germline, CDR1 is KGHDR and CDR2 is SFDVKD. CDR3 length equals 14 residues. The CDR3 reads CATSDAGKGNGYTF. The DNA for the CDR3 is TGTGCCACCAGTGATGCCGGAAAGGGGAATGGCTACACCTTC.